The 9 T cell receptor beta chains below come from one sample, sequenced in a study of CD8 T cells in ankylosing spondylitis. Study-wide results and caveats: Ankylosing spondylitis blood seemed to carry a telltale TCR beta motif made of seven or eight highly homologous variants.

TCRdb itself ran the 5' RACE reads through MiXCR, one entry per CDR3 protein. The sample yields hundreds of thousands of distinct CDR3 sequences, roughly 15% seen once. For these TCRs, the target antigens are not known. Sample: blood, either unsorted or a sorted T cell fraction (not recorded which). The receptors come from a male donor with ankylosing spondylitis.

V is TRBV4-1 and J is TRBJ1-5, with D possibly being TRBD1 (5 bases). Germline V lookup: CDR1 MGHRA, CDR2 YSYEKL. This CDR3 spans 16 amino acids. V lost 0 bases and J lost 2, with 11 bases in between. CDR3 sequence reads: CASSQDWDSGNQPQHF. The DNA of the CDR3 is TGCGCCAGCAGCCAAGATTGGGACTCGGGCAATCAGCCCCAGCATTTT.

This clonotype was recorded at least ten times. The V call is TRBV29-1, the J call TRBJ2-3; possibly TRBD1 for D (6 bases). The CDR3 runs to 13 residues. Deletions cut 5 bases from V and 0 bases from J, with 9 bases between. CDR1 is SQVTM, CDR2 ANQGSEA, per germline. CDR3 residues: CSVMTGSTDTQYF. Written as DNA, the CDR3 is TGCAGCGTTATGACAGGTAGCACAGATACGCAGTATTTT.

The J gene is TRBJ1-2, the V gene TRBV30; no firm D call. Germline V CDR1 and CDR2: GTSNPN, SVGIG (reference sequence). V lost 1 base and J lost 0, with 15 bases in between. CDR3 length: 16 residues. The CDR3 loop reads CAWSDGWQQSNYGYTF. CDR3 DNA: TGTGCCTGGAGTGACGGCTGGCAGCAATCTAACTATGGCTACACCTTC.

V is TRBV24-1 and J is TRBJ2-1; 7 bases fit TRBD1. CDR1 and CDR2 (germline): KGHDR, SFDVKD. Germline trimming cut 0 bases from V and 5 bases from J; bases unmatched to any gene: 0. The CDR3 covers 14 residues. CDR3 nucleotide sequence: TGTGCCACCAGTGATTTGGACAGGGACAATGAGCAGTTCTTC. It codes for CATSDLDRDNEQFF.

The chain uses TRBV20-1 and TRBJ2-1, with a weak D call TRBD1 (5 bases). The ends were cut back, 8 bases at V and 6 bases at J, with 17 bases in the middle. Germline V gene lookup returns CDR1 DFQATT and CDR2 SNEGSKA (reference sequence). The CDR3 has 13 residues. The CDR3 loop is CSTPHTQGNEQFF. Here the CDR3 DNA reads TGCAGTACCCCTCACACCCAGGGCAATGAGCAGTTCTTC.

In this sample, this clonotype turned up a few times. The CDR3 here is CASSPIGIANQPQHF. CDR3 DNA: TGTGCCAGCAGCCCCATTGGAATAGCAAATCAGCCCCAGCATTTT. The V call is TRBV7-8, the J call TRBJ1-5; D remains unclear. From germline, CDR1 is SGHVS and CDR2 FQNEAQ. V lost 5 bases and J lost 4, with 15 bases in between. The CDR3 totals 15 residues.

The chain carries TRBV7-2 and TRBJ1-5; D not resolved. Trimming cost V 0 bases and J 0 bases, with 6 bases left between them. The CDR3 has 15 amino acids. Germline V gene sequence: CDR1 SGHTA, CDR2 FQGNSA. The CDR3 DNA reads as TGTGCCAGCAGCTTAGCGATGGCTAGCAATCAGCCCCAGCATTTT. It is translated as CASSLAMASNQPQHF.

This chain links TRBV6-5 with TRBJ1-6; 7 nucleotides match TRBD1. The CDR3 extends over 15 amino acids. V lost 4 bases to trimming and J lost 9 bases; unmatched junction nucleotides: 9. Germline loops: CDR1 MNHEY, CDR2 SVGAGI. CDR3 protein: CASSFTDREGSPLHF. In nucleotides, the CDR3 is TGTGCCAGCAGTTTCACCGACAGGGAAGGTTCACCCCTCCACTTT.

This clonotype was picked up a small number of times. The V and J genes are TRBV10-3 and TRBJ1-5, with D unresolved. This CDR3 contains 13 residues. CDR1 is ENHRY and CDR2 is SYGVKD in the germline V gene. V was pared by 2 bases and J by 5 bases, with 7 bases between. DNA of the CDR3: TGTGCCATCAGTGAGGGGGTCGATCAGCCCCAGCATTTT. This codes for CAISEGVDQPQHF.